This T cell receptor beta chain came from a study of human T cells and chemical hapten exposure. Study information: DPC at 0.01% went onto the upper back in patch tests, read at 6 days. Patients, a majority of them female, were diagnosed with alopecia areata, totalis or universalis. The study, taken as a whole, reports: High-frequency TCRs, those above 1 in 1000, stayed the same after DPC sensitization.

Ten or more counts support this clonotype. Its antigen is unidentified. TCRdb re-derived calls from the RACE reads in MiXCR, one entry per CDR3 protein. Found here are roughly 120,000 distinct CDR3 sequences, less than 15% of them singletons; the top ten hold roughly 3.1%. Time point noted: pre-sensitization, week 0. Treatment indicated: therapeutic diphenylcyclopropenone sensitization with weekly scalp DPC. In every case, blood was obtained before the patch test was applied. The TCR comes from a woman aged 18-29 years with alopecia areata. Some clones in this sample may be carry-over from other donors' samples. Specimen: whole blood, collected in connection with sensitization to the hapten diphenylcyclopropenone (DPC).

The DNA for the CDR3 is TGCGCCAGCAGCCATCATCACAGGGGCGGGAATCAGCCCCAGCATTTT. Protein product: CASSHHHRGGNQPQHF. This chain connects TRBV4-3 to TRBJ1-5; 7 positions match TRBD1. The CDR3 is made up of 16 amino acids. Germline CDR1 reads LGHNA; CDR2 reads YSLEER. V lost 3 bases and J lost 4; bases outside the gene matches: 9.